A selection of T cell receptor beta chains follows, all from one sample in a study of T-cell reconstitution after alpha-beta-depleted transplantation in children. MiXCR, applied by TCRdb to the PCR reads, yields one record per CDR3 protein. This repertoire shows 780,000 or so distinct CDR3 sequences, 15% to 20% found once; its top ten account for around 5.3%. The sequences come from PBMCs, mostly from graft donor cells, collected 360 days after TCRalphabeta/CD19-depleted stem cell transplant. These receptors originate from a male patient younger than 18 who had a stem cell transplant for acute lymphoblastic leukemia, so the T cells may come from the graft donor. CDR3s include the opening cysteine and the closing phenylalanine or tryptophan. Each record gives: J gene, V gene, CDR3 protein.

j_gene: TRBJ2-7; v_gene: TRBV20-1; CDR3aa: CSARPDLTNYEQYF
j_gene: TRBJ2-6; v_gene: TRBV20-1; CDR3aa: CSAKRTAKSGANVLTF
j_gene: TRBJ2-7; v_gene: TRBV12-3/TRBV12-4; CDR3aa: CASSFGGLAAPKEQYF
j_gene: TRBJ2-1; v_gene: TRBV7-9; CDR3aa: CASSPGQDGNNEQFF
j_gene: TRBJ1-1; v_gene: TRBV27; CDR3aa: CASHPGRGRRTTEAFF
j_gene: TRBJ2-1; v_gene: TRBV10-3; CDR3aa: CAISESRTSGSHEQFF
j_gene: TRBJ1-1; v_gene: TRBV29-1; CDR3aa: CSVSARNTEAFF
j_gene: TRBJ2-7; v_gene: TRBV20-1; CDR3aa: CSARVVPSGTSGTYEQYF
j_gene: TRBJ2-7; v_gene: TRBV7-7; CDR3aa: CASSPSIQSRDRRAYEQYF
j_gene: TRBJ2-7; v_gene: TRBV5-1; CDR3aa: CASSLDLSYEQYF
j_gene: TRBJ2-3; v_gene: TRBV9; CDR3aa: CASSARYGSGSVPDTQYF
j_gene: TRBJ2-7; v_gene: TRBV29-1; CDR3aa: CSTIAGGPPYEQYF
j_gene: TRBJ2-5; v_gene: TRBV29-1; CDR3aa: CSVIWWGEEGETQYF
j_gene: TRBJ1-5; v_gene: TRBV15; CDR3aa: CATSRDLGSNQPQHF
j_gene: TRBJ2-7; v_gene: TRBV5-5; CDR3aa: CASSFGGWPNYEQYF
j_gene: TRBJ2-7; v_gene: TRBV20-1; CDR3aa: CSTLGNEQYF
j_gene: TRBJ2-1; v_gene: TRBV9; CDR3aa: CASSVVRDLSYNEQFF
j_gene: TRBJ2-1; v_gene: TRBV9; CDR3aa: CASSATLSEQFF
j_gene: TRBJ2-1; v_gene: TRBV11-2; CDR3aa: CASSSISGRSYNEQFF
j_gene: TRBJ2-3; v_gene: TRBV5-1; CDR3aa: CASSLTGSDTQYF
j_gene: TRBJ2-7; v_gene: TRBV9; CDR3aa: CASSVGDIWQGNYEKYF
j_gene: TRBJ2-3; v_gene: TRBV5-1; CDR3aa: CASSWGIPQYF
j_gene: TRBJ2-1; v_gene: TRBV7-8; CDR3aa: CASSLEVPPYNEQFF
j_gene: TRBJ2-7; v_gene: TRBV5-1; CDR3aa: CASSGDSYSYEQYF
j_gene: TRBJ2-6; v_gene: TRBV18; CDR3aa: CASSPIQSSGANVLTF
j_gene: TRBJ2-5; v_gene: TRBV4-1; CDR3aa: CASSPTRLGLAGSETQYF
j_gene: TRBJ2-7; v_gene: TRBV6-5; CDR3aa: CASSYYSGRGYEQYF